This TCR beta chain was sequenced in a study of T cells after yellow fever vaccination. General study points: Primary-vaccination clones mostly resurfaced post-booster (96% CD4, about 87% CD8). Weaker, the secondary response had a peak occurring faster, on day 5 versus 15.

For TCR, cDNA came from 5'RACE template switching, which added a universal primer site and UMIs. TCRdb ran MiXCR on the 5' RACE reads and lists one entry per CDR3 protein. The table has under 600,000 distinct CDR3 sequences, around an eighth seen once. This clonotype was detected a few times. Antigen: not known. With 0 bases removed from V and 1 base from J, the gap between germline ends came to 13 bases. Looked up from germline, CDR1 is SGHRS and CDR2 is YFSETQ. This CDR3 has 16 amino acids. The clonotype originates from a man aged 30 to 39 who received the YFV17D yellow fever vaccine. The sequenced sample was PBMCs, obtained on the day of the yellow fever booster vaccination. This chain joins TRBV5-1 and TRBJ2-5; possibly TRBD1 for D (7 bases). The CDR3 is CASSLVHRGLQETQYF. CDR3 coding DNA: TGCGCCAGCAGCTTGGTTCACAGGGGACTCCAAGAGACCCAGTACTTC. The entire variable domain, with the rest obtained from reference TRBV5-1 and TRBJ2-5, is as follows: KAGVTQTPRYLIKTRGQQVTLSCSPISGHRSVSWYQQTPGQGLQFLFEYFSETQRNKGNFPGRFSGRQFSNSRSEMNVSTLELGDSALYLCASSLVHRGLQETQYFGPGTRLLVL.